Shown below are 27 T cell receptor beta chains from a single sample sequenced in a study of cytomegalovirus exposure and HLA in healthy donors. Use of 60 Vbeta and 13 Jbeta primers characterized the PCR. Using immunoSEQ multiplex PCR, the repertoire was profiled, and TCRdb retains in-frame clones only, with some absent. Here the sample spans around 100,000 clones, 70% to 85% being singletons. The sequenced sample consisted of PBMCs. Receptor source: a woman between 18 and 30 years old in good health and CMV-seropositive.

The chain couples TRBV5-1 to TRBJ2-1; 11 positions agree with TRBD2. Trimming took 8 bases from V and 2 from J; bases not matched to a gene: 12. The CDR3 length is 17 residues. Per germline, CDR1 SGHRS and CDR2 YFSETQ. The chain's CDR3 is CASNSGRAGGTYNEQFF. For the CDR3, the DNA is TGCGCCAGTAATAGCGGGAGGGCCGGAGGGACCTACAATGAGCAGTTCTTC.

In this sample, this clone turned up a few times. The chain carries TRBV27 and TRBJ2-7; D gene unclear. From germline, CDR1 is MNHEY and CDR2 SMNVEV (reference sequence). V gave up 5 bases and J gave up 3 bases, with 11 bases separating them. This CDR3 comprises 13 residues. The CDR3 DNA sequence: TGTGCCAGCAGTAGGCTTGGCGGCTACGAGCAGTACTTC. It yields the protein CASSRLGGYEQYF.

This chain joins TRBV6-1 and TRBJ1-1, with D uncertain. The V end was cut by 8 bases, the J end by 5 bases, with 15 bases between. Germline V gene lookup returns CDR1 MNHNS and CDR2 SASEGT. The CDR3 contains 13 residues. CDR3 sequence reads: CASYGGIRTEAFF. CDR3 bases: TGTGCCAGCTACGGCGGTATACGGACTGAAGCTTTCTTT.

The gene calls are TRBV4-1 and TRBJ2-1; D possibly corresponds to TRBD1 (7 bases). This CDR3 comprises 15 residues. CDR1 is MGHRA and CDR2 is YSYEKL in the germline V gene. The V gene lost 1 base and the J gene lost 6 bases, with 13 bases spanning the gap. The CDR3 loop is CASSQGQGGANEQFF. The CDR3 DNA sequence: TGCGCCAGCAGCCAAGGACAGGGAGGTGCCAATGAGCAGTTCTTC.

The chain employs TRBV5-6 and TRBJ1-1; a weak D match, TRBD1 (6 bases). Per the germline V gene, CDR1 is SGHDT and CDR2 is YYEEEE. CDR3 length: 15 residues. V lost 4 bases and J lost 3, with 16 bases in between. The CDR3 nucleotides are TGTGCCAGCAGCACGAACCCAGGGGTGGACACTGAAGCTTTCTTT. This sequence encodes CASSTNPGVDTEAFF.

The CDR3, as DNA: TGCGCCAGCAGCGGTGCAACAGGGAATCAGCCCCAGCATTTT. This encodes CASSGATGNQPQHF. The chain uses TRBV4-1 and TRBJ1-5; D is perhaps TRBD1 (6 bases). The germline V gene encodes CDR1 MGHRA and CDR2 YSYEKL. The CDR3 length is 14 residues. Trimming pared 5 bases from V and 4 bases from J, leaving 12 bases between.

The chain links TRBV6-5 to TRBJ2-5; the D is unclear. Trimming took off 6 bases at V and 1 base at J, with 12 bases between the two ends. The CDR3 consists of 14 residues. The germline V gene has CDR1 MNHEY and CDR2 SVGAGI. Written as DNA, the CDR3 is TGTGCCAGCAGCCCAGGTTCCGGCCAAGAGACCCAGTACTTC. Its translation is CASSPGSGQETQYF.

This clone showed up just a few times. This chain joins TRBV7-2 and TRBJ1-2; D unclear. The ends were cut back, 3 bases at V and 3 bases at J, with 11 bases in the middle. CDR1 is SGHTA and CDR2 is FQGNSA in the germline V gene. The CDR3 loop spans 14 amino acids. CDR3 bases: TGTGCCAGCAGCTTTCCAGGAGGGTACTATGGCTACACCTTC. Its translation: CASSFPGGYYGYTF.

This clone was found a few times. The CDR3 loop reads CASSQREHEQYF. CDR3 nucleotides: TGTGCCAGCAGTCAACGGGAACACGAGCAGTACTTC. The chain employs TRBV6-5 and TRBJ2-7, with D possibly TRBD2 on 5 matching bases. Trimming took 5 bases from V and 5 from J, leaving 10 bases between them. The CDR3 sequence is 12 residues long. Per the germline V gene, CDR1 is MNHEY and CDR2 is SVGAGI.

DNA of the CDR3: TGTGCCAGCAGCCCGCAAAAGACAGGGGCGAGCGAAAAACTGTTTTTT. Encoded protein: CASSPQKTGASEKLFF. V usage is TRBV5-5 and J usage is TRBJ1-4; 8 bases fit TRBD1. Germline lookup yields CDR1 SGHKS and CDR2 YYEKEE (reference sequence). The CDR3 is 16 residues long. Trimming took 4 bases from V and 8 from J; bases not matched to a gene: 13.

CDR3 sequence reads: CASRSIYGAENTEAFF. The CDR3 DNA is TGTGCCAGCAGGTCTATTTATGGGGCAGAAAACACTGAAGCTTTCTTT. The V call is TRBV27, the J call TRBJ1-1; maybe TRBD1 (5 bases). Per the germline V gene, CDR1 is MNHEY and CDR2 is SMNVEV (reference sequence). V was trimmed by 6 bases and J by 2 bases, leaving 19 bases between them. The CDR3 is 16 residues long.

V and J are TRBV5-4 and TRBJ1-4; D gene ambiguous. CDR1 SGHNT and CDR2 YYREEE come from the germline V gene (reference sequence). CDR3 length equals 15 residues. The V and J ends lost 3 bases and 0 bases respectively, with 9 bases between them. The CDR3 spells CASSYEGATNEKLFF. The CDR3 region has the DNA TGTGCCAGCAGCTATGAGGGAGCAACTAATGAAAAACTGTTTTTT.

The chain employs TRBV28 and TRBJ1-1; no definite D call. The CDR3 consists of 13 residues. Germline CDR1 MDHEN, CDR2 SYDVKM. The V gene lost 5 bases and the J gene lost 3 bases, with 10 bases spanning the gap. CDR3 in DNA: TGTGCCAGCAGTCTCCTCGGGGACACTGAAGCTTTCTTT. It specifies CASSLLGDTEAFF. The whole variable domain, filled in from reference TRBV28 and TRBJ1-1, reads DVKVTQSSRYLVKRTGEKVFLECVQDMDHENMFWYRQDPGLGLRLIYFSYDVKMKEKGDIPEGYSVSREKKERFSLILESASTNQTSMYLCASSLLGDTEAFFGQGTRLTVV.

This rearrangement joins TRBV27 to TRBJ2-1; 9 nucleotides line up with TRBD2. The germline gives CDR1 MNHEY, CDR2 SMNVEV (reference sequence). The CDR3 is 18 amino acids. The V and J ends lost 7 bases and 9 bases, in that order; junction bases with no gene match: 22. CDR3 sequence (DNA): TGTGCCAGCAACCAACGCGGGCGAGGAGCGGGAGGCAGAGGTGAGCAGTTCTTC. Its translation is CASNQRGRGAGGRGEQFF.

The rearrangement joins TRBV2 to TRBJ2-5, with 13 positions matching TRBD2. This CDR3 spans 16 amino acids. The V and J ends lost 2 bases and 2 bases, in that order; junction bases with no gene match: 2. Germline values: CDR1 SNHLY, CDR2 FYNNEI. CDR3 nucleotides: TGTGCCAGCAGTGAACTGACTAGCGGGAGGCAAGAGACCCAGTACTTC. Translated: CASSELTSGRQETQYF.

This chain uses TRBV7-9 with TRBJ2-7, with a tentative D call TRBD2 (6 bases). Trimming shortened V by 2 bases and J by 3 bases, and 11 bases separated the two germline ends. Germline lookup yields CDR1 SEHNR and CDR2 FQNEAQ (reference sequence). This CDR3 region has 14 residues. For the CDR3, the DNA is TGTGCCAGCAGCTTACGGGACGGGGGCTACGAGCAGTACTTC. It yields the protein CASSLRDGGYEQYF.

This clone occurred a few times. J is TRBJ1-5 and V is TRBV28, with D possibly matching TRBD1 (6 bases). Trimming stripped 6 bases from V and 4 bases from J, with 16 bases between. CDR3 length: 15 amino acids. Germline V CDR1 and CDR2: MDHEN, SYDVKM. CDR3 DNA: TGTGCCAGCAGCCAGGTACAGGGCGGGAATCAGCCCCAGCATTTT. This gives the protein CASSQVQGGNQPQHF.

The J gene is TRBJ2-2, the V gene TRBV6-1; D not resolved. The CDR3 has 13 residues. V was cut by 6 bases and J by 5 bases, with 10 bases left in between. The V gene's germline CDR1 is MNHNS and CDR2 SASEGT. Here the CDR3 DNA reads TGTGCCAGCAGGGAGAGTTCTACCGGGGAGCTGTTTTTT. It translates to CASRESSTGELFF.

The chain has TRBV27 and TRBJ2-1; 8 bases agree with TRBD1. Looked up from germline, CDR1 is MNHEY and CDR2 is SMNVEV (reference sequence). The ends lost 2 bases at V and 8 bases at J; junction bases unmatched: 5. The CDR3 consists of 14 residues. CDR3 bases: TGTGCCAGCAGTTTAGTCGGACAGGGCTATGAGCAGTTCTTC. Translated: CASSLVGQGYEQFF.

The chain employs TRBV28 and TRBJ2-5; 7 bases map to TRBD1. CDR1 MDHEN and CDR2 SYDVKM come from the germline V gene. The CDR3 is made up of 16 amino acids. After removal of 6 bases from V and 1 base from J, the junction contained 11 bases not matched to a gene. The CDR3 protein is CASSLGQWTVQETQYF. The CDR3 nucleotides are TGTGCCAGCAGCTTGGGACAGTGGACGGTCCAAGAGACCCAGTACTTC. Full variable domain (rest looked up from reference TRBV28 and TRBJ2-5): DVKVTQSSRYLVKRTGEKVFLECVQDMDHENMFWYRQDPGLGLRLIYFSYDVKMKEKGDIPEGYSVSREKKERFSLILESASTNQTSMYLCASSLGQWTVQETQYFGPGTRLLVL.

The chain links TRBV10-3 to TRBJ2-5; 9 nucleotides line up with TRBD2. This CDR3 contains 14 residues. Trimming at V came to 6 bases and at J to 1 base, leaving 3 bases not matched to a gene. Germline CDR1 and CDR2: ENHRY and SYGVKD. In DNA form, the CDR3 reads TGTGCCATCAGGCCTAGCGGGACCCAAGAGACCCAGTACTTC. Its protein is CAIRPSGTQETQYF.

The chain uses TRBV5-1 and TRBJ2-5, with D uncertain. The CDR3 sequence is 13 residues long. Germline-derived CDR1 and CDR2 are SGHRS and YFSETQ. The V end lost 1 base, the J end lost 2 bases, and 6 bases lay between the germline ends. The CDR3 region has the DNA TGCGCCAGCAGCTTGACAATTCAAGAGACCCAGTACTTC. It is translated as CASSLTIQETQYF.

This clone has more than one count but fewer than ten. The chain uses TRBV5-4 and TRBJ1-1; possible D gene TRBD1, 6 bases. Trimming stripped 0 bases from V and 0 bases from J, with 6 bases between. Germline lookup yields CDR1 SGHNT and CDR2 YYREEE (reference sequence). This CDR3 is 14 amino acids long. The CDR3 here is CASSLGTVNTEAFF. The CDR3 nucleotides read TGTGCCAGCAGCTTGGGGACAGTGAACACTGAAGCTTTCTTT.

The chain couples TRBV7-2 to TRBJ2-7, with D maybe TRBD2 (5 bases). The CDR3 runs 15 residues. CDR1 and CDR2 (germline): SGHTA, FQGNSA. Trimming removed 6 bases from V and 2 bases from J, with 17 bases in between. The CDR3 sequence: CASRRPAGPAYEQYF. The CDR3 coding sequence is TGTGCCAGCAGACGCCCGGCGGGCCCCGCCTACGAGCAGTACTTC. Drawing the rest from reference TRBV7-2 and TRBJ2-7, the complete variable domain is GAGVSQSPSNKVTEKGKDVELRCDPISGHTALYWYRQSLGQGLEFLIYFQGNSAPDKSGLPSDRFSAERTGGSVSTLTIQRTQQEDSAVYLCASRRPAGPAYEQYFGPGTRLTVT.

The J gene is TRBJ2-1, the V gene TRBV5-1, with a weak D call TRBD2 (7 bases). Germline values: CDR1 SGHRS, CDR2 YFSETQ. The CDR3 consists of 15 residues. The germline V and J ends were trimmed by 0 bases and 8 bases, with 15 bases remaining between them. The CDR3 DNA is TGCGCCAGCAGCTTGGAGGGGGGAGGGTTGTATGAGCAGTTCTTC. It yields the protein CASSLEGGGLYEQFF.

The CDR3 nucleotides read TGTGCCAGCAGTTACGTAGGGACAGGGGCCGCCGGGGGCTACACCTTC. Translation: CASSYVGTGAAGGYTF. The V and J genes are TRBV6-5 and TRBJ1-2; 10 positions match TRBD1. The J segment lost 8 bases and the V segment lost 2 bases, leaving 11 bases of the junction unmatched. Germline-derived CDR1 and CDR2 are MNHEY and SVGAGI. This CDR3 has 16 residues.

The chain carries TRBV6-6 and TRBJ2-2; the D gene is possibly TRBD2 (5 bases). Between the trimmed V and J ends, which lost 5 bases and 7 bases, there was a span of 14 bases. The CDR3 sequence is 14 residues long. Germline CDR1 is MNHNY and CDR2 is SVGAGI (reference sequence). This CDR3 reads CASSPLEAGGELFF. CDR3 coding DNA: TGTGCCAGCAGTCCTTTGGAGGCGGGCGGGGAGCTGTTTTTT.